This TCR beta chain was documented in a study of yellow fever vaccine responses in identical twins. CDR1 is SGHAT and CDR2 is FQDESV in the germline V gene (reference sequence). Trimming pared 6 bases from V and 5 bases from J, leaving 11 bases between. The length of the CDR3 is 13 residues. TCRdb ran MiXCR on the RT-PCR reads and lists one entry per CDR3 protein. The sample consists of more than 4,500 distinct CDR3 sequences, 70% to 85% of them appearing once. With regard to this clonotype: Its antigen is still unknown.

General study findings and limits: Reports say the vaccine T cell response in twins looked partly convergent and partly personalized.

The chain employs TRBV11-1 and TRBJ1-5; D is unclear. The sequencing here drew on T cells from blood (PBMCs), unsorted or a sorted subset (not recorded which), taken before or after yellow fever vaccination (not recorded which). The sequence derives from a woman aged 18-29 years who received the yellow fever vaccine. In DNA, the CDR3 is TGTGCCAGCAGTCCGGACGGGGATCAGCCCCAGCATTTT. Encoded protein: CASSPDGDQPQHF.